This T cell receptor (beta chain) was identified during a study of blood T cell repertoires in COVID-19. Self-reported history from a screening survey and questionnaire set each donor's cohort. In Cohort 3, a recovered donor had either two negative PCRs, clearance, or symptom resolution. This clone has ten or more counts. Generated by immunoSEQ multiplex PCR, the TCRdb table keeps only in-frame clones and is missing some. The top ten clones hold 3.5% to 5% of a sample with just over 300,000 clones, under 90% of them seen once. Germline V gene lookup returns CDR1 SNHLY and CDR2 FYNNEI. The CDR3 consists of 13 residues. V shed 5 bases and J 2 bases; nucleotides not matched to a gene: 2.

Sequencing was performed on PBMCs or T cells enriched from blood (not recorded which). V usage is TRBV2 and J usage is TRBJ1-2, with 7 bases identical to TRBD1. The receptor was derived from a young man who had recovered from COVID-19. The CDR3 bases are TGTGCCAGCAGTATGGACAGGAACTATGGCTACACCTTC. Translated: CASSMDRNYGYTF.